This T cell receptor beta chain originates from a study of CD8+ T cells in alopecia areata (dated by TCRdb to the late 2010s). General notes on the study: Skin from C3H/HeJ donors aged roughly 6-13 months with spontaneous alopecia was grafted onto female C3H/HeJ recipients aged roughly 6-10 weeks. In humans, TCRbeta sequencing was performed on scalp tissue and on sorted CD4+ and CD8+ peripheral blood T cells from healthy controls and from patients with patchy or totalis/universalis alopecia areata. To study T cell clonal expansion in alopecia areata, the researchers applied high-throughput TCRbeta sequencing to both the C3H/HeJ mouse model and human patients. Amplification of TCRbeta CDR3 regions was done by immunoSEQ multiplex PCR using 35 Vbeta forward primers and 13 Jbeta reverse primers. Scalp clonality was compared among normal scalp (n=4), patchy alopecia areata scalp (n=8), and alopecia totalis/universalis scalp (n=8). RNA was extracted with the PAXgene miRNA kit for fixed scalp, the miRNeasy kit for PBMCs, and the RNeasy kit for mouse skin. Overall study results and their limits: Unlike mouse skin, which is dominated by gammadelta T cells, normal human skin has resident alphabeta T cells that are also sequenced, and this complicates analysis of the scalp TCR repertoire. Compared with mice, TCR sequences shared between patients were less clear, possibly partly because of HLA diversity across the patient population. Compared with normal scalp, lesional scalp had higher clonality and more expanded CD8+ clones, particularly in alopecia totalis/universalis, a pattern that suggests antigenic drive.

Library generation was performed with the immunoSEQ multiplex PCR assay. For TCR sequencing, RNA was extracted from every sample and reverse transcribed into cDNA to serve as template. SuperScript III was used to make first-strand cDNA, primed with a 2:1 mix of oligo-dT and random hexamers. A synthetic immune receptor repertoire was used to assess amplification bias, and residual bias was removed computationally. Sequencing of the libraries was done on Illumina HiSeq using 60 bp reads that spanned the CDR3 and were read from J toward V. Per the original workflow: Raw reads were preprocessed for error removal, and CDR3 was defined according to IMGT conventions as running from the conserved cysteine to phenylalanine. Clonality was computed by normalizing Shannon entropy by log2 of the number of productive unique TCRs and subtracting the result from 1. Scalp TCRbeta sequences were cross-referenced with sorted blood CD4 and CD8 repertoires so that the CD4 or CD8 identity of scalp clones could be inferred. TCRdb mirrors the immuneACCESS table, restricted to in-frame sequences. Some clones are absent from its copies; in checked studies, under half trace to an unresolved V gene, and the reason for the others is unknown. V and J calls and clone size come straight from that table; D and trimming were deduced from the DNA. For this sample, over 100,000 clones appear and none is a singleton. 15% to 20% of the sample comes from the top ten.

V loses 5 bases of germline sequence and J loses 0 bases, and the interval between the two ends is 7 bases. The germline V gene yields NNHDY for CDR1 and SYVADS for CDR2. The CDR3 runs 13 residues from the cysteine to the phenylalanine. Only the CDR3 bases that were read are kept: 27 of them, in frame from base 1. On this clone: It lacks a known antigen. This receptor is murine, so its gene names and germline sequences reflect the mouse genome. The read is 4 residues too short to cover the CDR3 end, so that end is filled in from the germline J gene.

This receptor was identified in a C3H/HeJ mouse with alopecia areata. This mouse strain bears the MHC haplotype H2-k. The rearranged chain carries TRBV13-3 and TRBJ2-5, with the identity of the D gene unclear. Sequenced input: lesional skin. Incomplete CDR3 DNA: TGTGCCAGCAGGACCTGGAACCAAGAC. It translates as CASRTWNQD. From start to end, the CDR3 is CASRTWNQDTQYF.